The clone carrying this TCR beta chain was counted between two and nine times. Its antigen remains unidentified. The CDR3 totals 14 residues. Germline V gene data show CDR1 as SGHVS and CDR2 as FNYEAQ. This entry belongs to a study of post-analysis software for immune sequencing data. About the study: Included among the disease courses, which were recorded for the cohort, were relapsing-remitting, secondary progressive and progressive-relapsing multiple sclerosis. General study findings and limits: There was significantly lower normalized Chao1 diversity in multiple sclerosis patients than in controls. TRBV5-6, TRBV5-1 and TRBV20-1 belonged to a set of roughly 5 TRBV segments that were more frequent in patients than controls. Clustering by F measure revealed strong co-clustering among samples prepared together in one batch.

The authors incorporated unique molecular identifiers into the TCR beta cDNA libraries. TCRdb recomputed calls from the PCR reads with MiXCR, one row per CDR3 protein. This repertoire shows about 770,000 distinct CDR3 sequences, more than 45% found once; its top ten account for roughly 4.4%. The sequencing input was blood. The source is a girl aged 5-17 years with multiple sclerosis. The chain is built from TRBV7-6 and TRBJ2-4, with D tentatively TRBD2 (5 bases). The end of the DNA fits TRBJ2-5 better, so the J call may be wrong. The CDR3 DNA follows: TGTGCCAGCAGCATGACCGGGATCCAAGAGACCCAGTACTTC. This gives the protein CASSMTGIQETQYF.